This TCR beta chain was profiled in a study of OX40 agonist ivuxolimab in advanced cancers. Germline CDR1 is SGHTS and CDR2 is YDEGEE. CDR3 length: 16 residues. With V trimmed by 1 base and J by 4 bases, 6 bases remained unmatched. Using immunoSEQ multiplex PCR, the repertoire was profiled, and TCRdb retains in-frame clones only, with some absent. The sample includes 50,000 to 75,000 clones, about 90% of them seen just once. Material: CD4+ or CD8+ T cells sorted from blood, obtained in a trial of the OX40 agonist ivuxolimab. This receptor was obtained from an adult with an advanced solid tumor such as melanoma, head and neck, liver or kidney cancer. This chain links TRBV5-8 with TRBJ2-2, with 8 bases matching TRBD2. Written as DNA, the CDR3 is TGTGCCAGCAGCTTGTACCTAGCGGGTTTCACCGGGGAGCTGTTTTTT. It specifies CASSLYLAGFTGELFF.